The 24 T cell receptor beta chains below all came from one sample that was sequenced in a study of blood T cell repertoires in COVID-19. Only in-frame clones appear in the TCRdb table, and some are missing; sequencing was by immunoSEQ multiplex PCR. The data hold approximately 57,000 clones, with approximately 90% observed a single time. The sample taken for sequencing was peripheral blood. Source of these receptors: a man aged 50 to 59 with acute or convalescent COVID-19.

The rearrangement joins TRBV11-1 to TRBJ2-7; possible D gene TRBD1, 7 bases. CDR3 length equals 14 residues. Per the germline V gene, CDR1 is SGHAT and CDR2 is FQDESV (reference sequence). V gave up 6 bases and J gave up 0 bases, with 12 bases separating them. DNA for the CDR3: TGTGCCAGCAGTCCAGGGGGGTCCTCCTACGAGCAGTACTTC. Protein: CASSPGGSSYEQYF.

This clone was recorded a few times. The chain uses TRBV7-9 and TRBJ2-1; 14 positions agree with TRBD2. Germline CDR1 and CDR2: SEHNR and FQNEAQ (reference sequence). The trim removed 5 bases at V and 3 bases at J, leaving 9 bases unmatched. The CDR3 contains 18 residues. CDR3: CASSEGLAGDYFYNEQFF. As DNA, the CDR3 is TGTGCCAGCAGCGAGGGACTAGCGGGGGATTATTTCTACAATGAGCAGTTCTTC.

Remarks on this clone: The sample holds other DNA sequences that translate to the same CDR3. The gene calls are TRBV9 and TRBJ2-2, with 10 bases aligning to TRBD2. V was pared by 5 bases and J by 3 bases, with 4 bases of the junction left unmatched. The CDR3 length is 15 residues. The V gene's germline CDR1 is SGDLS and CDR2 YYNGEE. The CDR3 is CASSVSGGDTGELFF. CDR3 in DNA: TGTGCCAGCAGTGTGAGCGGGGGGGACACCGGGGAGCTGTTTTTT.

J is TRBJ2-5 and V is TRBV7-2; 7 nucleotides line up with TRBD1. V was clipped by 8 bases and J by 2 bases; unmatched bases: 11. This CDR3 spans 15 amino acids. Per the germline V gene, CDR1 is SGHTA and CDR2 is FQGNSA. The CDR3 DNA reads TGTGCCAGCGTTTTATCAGGGGGAACACAAGAGACCCAGTACTTC. Its protein is CASVLSGGTQETQYF.

This chain joins TRBV10-3 and TRBJ2-3; TRBD2 is a possible D gene (6 bases). The CDR3 runs to 12 residues. Germline loops: CDR1 ENHRY, CDR2 SYGVKD. V dropped 3 bases and J dropped 7 bases, with 8 bases sitting between them. The CDR3 is CAISDGGHTQYF. The CDR3 region has the DNA TGTGCCATCAGTGACGGAGGGCATACGCAGTATTTT.

This clone was detected only once. This sequence joins TRBV19 and TRBJ2-7; tentatively, D is TRBD2 (5 bases). Germline lookup yields CDR1 LNHDA and CDR2 SQIVND (reference sequence). The CDR3 runs 14 residues. Trimming took 6 bases from V and 0 from J, leaving 12 bases between them. Written as DNA, the CDR3 is TGTGCCAGTAGGTACGGGGTAGGCTCCTACGAGCAGTACTTC. As protein: CASRYGVGSYEQYF.

V usage is TRBV11-3 and J usage is TRBJ2-1; unclear D gene. The V end was cut by 5 bases, the J end by 6 bases, with 17 bases between. Per the germline V gene, CDR1 is SGHNT and CDR2 is YENEEA. There are 15 residues in the CDR3. Written as DNA, the CDR3 is TGTGCCAGCAGCCCGACACCACACTCACTCAATGAGCAGTTCTTC. This gives the protein CASSPTPHSLNEQFF.

The J gene is TRBJ1-2, the V gene TRBV19, with 7 bases matching TRBD1. The trim removed 3 bases at V and 6 bases at J, leaving 10 bases unmatched. This CDR3 has 15 residues. CDR1 is LNHDA and CDR2 is SQIVND in the germline V gene (reference sequence). The CDR3 reads CASSIGTATLDGYTF. The CDR3 coding sequence is TGTGCCAGTAGTATCGGGACAGCCACTTTGGATGGCTACACCTTC.

J is TRBJ2-2 and V is TRBV2, with a tentative D call TRBD2 (5 bases). CDR1 and CDR2 from the germline V gene are SNHLY and FYNNEI. The CDR3 sequence is 16 residues long. V lost 2 bases and J 4 bases, leaving 14 bases between the germline ends. The CDR3 nucleotides are TGTGCCAGCAGTGAAAGTCGGCCCGCGGGCACCGGGGAGCTGTTTTTT. This sequence encodes CASSESRPAGTGELFF.

In this sample, this clone turned up once. This chain joins TRBV15 and TRBJ2-7, with 8 bases that match TRBD1. Germline V gene sequence: CDR1 LNHNV, CDR2 YYDKDF (reference sequence). V dropped 2 bases and J dropped 2; count of bases not matched to a gene: 5. There are 15 residues in the CDR3. CDR3 DNA: TGTGCCACCAGCAGAACCGGGACAGGCGCCTACGAGCAGTACTTC. Encoded protein: CATSRTGTGAYEQYF. The whole variable domain, remainder taken from reference TRBV15 and TRBJ2-7, is DAMVIQNPRYQVTQFGKPVTLSCSQTLNHNVMYWYQQKSSQAPKLLFHYYDKDFNNEADTPDNFQSRRPNTSFCFLDIRSPGLGDTAMYLCATSRTGTGAYEQYFGPGTRLTVT.

Written as DNA, the CDR3 is TGTGCCAGCAGCAAGGGGACTAGCGGGGCCGAGACCCAGTACTTC. It translates to CASSKGTSGAETQYF. The J gene is TRBJ2-5, the V gene TRBV5-6; 13 nucleotides line up with TRBD2. CDR1 and CDR2 from the germline V gene are SGHDT and YYEEEE. CDR3 size: 15 residues. V was clipped by 4 bases and J by 5 bases; unmatched bases: 5.

The rearrangement joins TRBV6-5 to TRBJ1-2; 11 bases are shared with TRBD1. This CDR3 comprises 16 residues. The V gene end was trimmed by 1 base and the J gene end by 4 bases; junction bases not matched to a gene: 5. The germline V gene has CDR1 MNHEY and CDR2 SVGAGI. As DNA, the CDR3 is TGTGCCAGCAGTTACTTTAGGACAGGGGGCGGCTATGGCTACACCTTC. It yields the protein CASSYFRTGGGYGYTF.

This chain joins TRBV27 and TRBJ1-6; 7 bases agree with TRBD1. Germline V gives CDR1 MNHEY, CDR2 SMNVEV (reference sequence). The CDR3 extends over 13 amino acids. V lost 5 bases, J lost 11 bases, and 6 bases stayed unmatched. CDR3 bases: TGTGCCAGCAGTACCCAGGGGGTTGCACCCCTCCACTTT. It is translated as CASSTQGVAPLHF.

The chain couples TRBV10-3 to TRBJ1-5; 9 positions agree with TRBD1. The trim removed 2 bases at V and 5 bases at J, leaving 1 base unmatched. Germline V gene sequence: CDR1 ENHRY, CDR2 SYGVKD. The CDR3 covers 14 residues. The CDR3 loop reads CAISEGQGHQPQHF. CDR3 sequence (DNA): TGTGCCATCAGTGAGGGACAGGGGCATCAGCCCCAGCATTTT.

The chain is built from TRBV30 and TRBJ2-7, with TRBD1 identical over 8 bases. The CDR3 consists of 17 residues. Per the germline V gene, CDR1 is GTSNPN and CDR2 is SVGIG (reference sequence). After removal of 6 bases from V and 7 bases from J, the junction contained 23 bases not matched to a gene. DNA for the CDR3: TGTGCCTGCCGGACAGGGAGACTACGGTTACGAGGGGATGAGCAGTACTTC. Its translation: CACRTGRLRLRGDEQYF.

V gene TRBV14 combines with J gene TRBJ2-7; 9 bases map to TRBD2. Germline V CDR1 and CDR2: SGHDN, FVKESK. Losses at the gene ends were 3 bases for V and 1 base for J; bases not matched to a gene: 7. This CDR3 spans 16 amino acids. The DNA of the CDR3 is TGTGCCAGCAGCCACCTAGCGGGAATGGGGTCCTACGAGCAGTACTTC. Translating gives CASSHLAGMGSYEQYF.

J is TRBJ1-5 and V is TRBV5-1; 8 bases fit TRBD1. Unmatched junction bases numbered 5, after V lost 4 bases and J lost 5 bases. Per germline, CDR1 SGHRS and CDR2 YFSETQ. There are 14 residues in the CDR3. The CDR3 reads CASSLTGVDQPQHF. Written as DNA, the CDR3 is TGCGCCAGCAGCCTGACAGGGGTCGATCAGCCCCAGCATTTT.

This chain joins TRBV5-1 and TRBJ2-2; a weak D match, TRBD1 (7 bases). Germline lookup yields CDR1 SGHRS and CDR2 YFSETQ. The V and J ends lost 3 bases and 1 base respectively, with 10 bases between them. The CDR3 loop spans 15 amino acids. CDR3: CASSWGDRNTGELFF. The DNA of the CDR3 is TGCGCCAGCAGCTGGGGGGACAGGAACACCGGGGAGCTGTTTTTT.

The CDR3 sequence: CASSPGTGERNEQYF. The CDR3 DNA follows: TGTGCCAGCAGCCCCGGGACAGGGGAGAGGAACGAGCAGTACTTC. V gene TRBV5-6 combines with J gene TRBJ2-7, with 10 bases lining up with TRBD1. Germline CDR1 reads SGHDT; CDR2 reads YYEEEE. V lost 4 bases to trimming and J lost 5 bases; unmatched junction nucleotides: 9. The CDR3 spans 15 residues.

This clone was observed once. The chain recombines TRBV28 with TRBJ1-1, with D maybe TRBD1 (5 bases). V lost 6 bases and J lost 6, with 11 bases in between. The germline CDR1 and CDR2 sequences are MDHEN and SYDVKM. The CDR3 spans 12 residues. Here the CDR3 reads CASSMTVPEAFF. The CDR3 DNA follows: TGTGCCAGCAGCATGACAGTACCTGAAGCTTTCTTT.

J is TRBJ2-7 and V is TRBV5-1, with a tentative D call TRBD2 (5 bases). The V gene's germline CDR1 is SGHRS and CDR2 YFSETQ. V lost 1 base and J 0 bases, leaving 8 bases between the germline ends. The CDR3 spans 14 residues. The CDR3 here is CASSLIGDSYEQYF. CDR3 bases: TGCGCCAGCAGCTTGATCGGGGACTCCTACGAGCAGTACTTC.

V gene TRBV18 combines with J gene TRBJ1-3; TRBD1 agrees at 7 bases. V shed 3 bases and J 4 bases; nucleotides not matched to a gene: 12. The CDR3 has 17 amino acids. Germline CDR1 reads KGHSH; CDR2 reads LQKENI. The CDR3 DNA reads TGTGCCAGCTCACCGGGACAGCTCGGGCGTGCCGGAAACACCATATATTTT. It translates to CASSPGQLGRAGNTIYF. The complete variable domain, with remaining parts taken from reference TRBV18 and TRBJ1-3, reads NAGVMQNPRHLVRRRGQEARLRCSPMKGHSHVYWYRQLPEEGLKFMVYLQKENIIDESGMPKERFSAEFPKEGPSILRIQQVVRGDSAAYFCASSPGQLGRAGNTIYFGEGSWLTVV.

The chain is built from TRBV27 and TRBJ2-1, with 7 nucleotides matching TRBD1. CDR3 length: 12 residues. Germline V gene data show CDR1 as MNHEY and CDR2 as SMNVEV (reference sequence). The V gene end was trimmed by 9 bases and the J gene end by 5 bases; junction bases not matched to a gene: 4. CDR3 bases: TGTGCCAGTAAGACAGGGAACAATGAGCAGTTCTTC. Translation: CASKTGNNEQFF.

This chain joins TRBV2 and TRBJ2-1; possibly TRBD1 for D (6 bases). This CDR3 has 16 residues. The germline CDR1 and CDR2 sequences are SNHLY and FYNNEI. V was pared by 4 bases and J by 2 bases, with 15 bases between. For the CDR3, the DNA is TGTGCCAGCAGTGTAGTTCTGGACAGCACCTACAATGAGCAGTTCTTC. This sequence encodes CASSVVLDSTYNEQFF.